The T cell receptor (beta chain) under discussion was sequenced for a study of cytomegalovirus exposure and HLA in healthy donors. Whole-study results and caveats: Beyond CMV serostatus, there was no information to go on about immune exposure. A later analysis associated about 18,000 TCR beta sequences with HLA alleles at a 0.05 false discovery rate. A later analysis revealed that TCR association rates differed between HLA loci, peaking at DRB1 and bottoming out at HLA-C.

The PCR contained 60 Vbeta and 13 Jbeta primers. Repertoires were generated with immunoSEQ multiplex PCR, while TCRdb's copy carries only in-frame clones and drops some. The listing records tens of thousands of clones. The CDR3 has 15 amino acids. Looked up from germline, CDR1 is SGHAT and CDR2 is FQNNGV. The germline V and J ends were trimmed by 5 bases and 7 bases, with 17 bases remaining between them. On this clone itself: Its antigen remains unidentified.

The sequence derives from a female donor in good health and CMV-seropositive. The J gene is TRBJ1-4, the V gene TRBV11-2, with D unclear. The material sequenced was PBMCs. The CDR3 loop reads CASSQSGSLAEKLFF. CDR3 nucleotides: TGTGCCAGCAGCCAATCGGGATCGCTTGCTGAAAAACTGTTTTTT.